This T cell receptor beta chain was observed in a study of T cells expressing NK-cell markers. In the study overall: The sequencing cohort of eight donors included seven HCMV-seropositive individuals and one seronegative individual.

Reprocessing the 5' RACE reads, TCRdb reports a single entry for every CDR3 protein and omits DNA. Across 350,000 to 500,000 distinct CDR3 sequences, the top ten clones capture approximately 7% of the sample. Notes on this clonotype: Its antigen is still unknown.

Points from the study as a whole: These clonotypes additionally ranked first within the CD3+CD56-NKG2C+ fraction of a handful of donors.

CDR1 and CDR2 from the germline V gene are LGHNA and YSLEER. The CDR3 consists of 14 residues. This receptor was taken from a woman aged 18 to 75 in good health. The sample taken for sequencing was blood T cells: a sorted CD56 or NKG2C T cell subset, CD4+ or CD8+ T cells, or bulk PBMC T cells (not recorded which). This chain connects TRBV4-3 to TRBJ2-2. CDR3 sequence reads: CASSQAFGTGELFF.